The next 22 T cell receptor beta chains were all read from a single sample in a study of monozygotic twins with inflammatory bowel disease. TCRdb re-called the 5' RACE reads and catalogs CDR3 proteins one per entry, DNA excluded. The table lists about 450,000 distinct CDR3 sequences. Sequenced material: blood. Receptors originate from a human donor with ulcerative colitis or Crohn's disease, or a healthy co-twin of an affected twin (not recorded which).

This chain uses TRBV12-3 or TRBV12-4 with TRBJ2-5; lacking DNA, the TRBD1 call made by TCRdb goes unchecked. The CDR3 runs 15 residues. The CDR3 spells CASSPSGTGVETQYF.

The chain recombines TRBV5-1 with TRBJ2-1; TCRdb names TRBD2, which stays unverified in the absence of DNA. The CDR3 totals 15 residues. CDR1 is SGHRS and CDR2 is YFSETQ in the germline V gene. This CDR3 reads CASSLVTSGGAEQFF.

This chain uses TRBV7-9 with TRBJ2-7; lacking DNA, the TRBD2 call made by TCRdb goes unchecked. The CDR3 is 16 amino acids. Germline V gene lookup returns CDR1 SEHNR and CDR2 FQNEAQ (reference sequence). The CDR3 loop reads CASSPRVGTSGYEQYF.

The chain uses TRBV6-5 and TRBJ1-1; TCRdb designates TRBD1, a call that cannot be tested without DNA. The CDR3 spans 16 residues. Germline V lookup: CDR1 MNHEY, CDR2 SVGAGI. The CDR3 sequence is CASSYGAGEMNTEAFF.

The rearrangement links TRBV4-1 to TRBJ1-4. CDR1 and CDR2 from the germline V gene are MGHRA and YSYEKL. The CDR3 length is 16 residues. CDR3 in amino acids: CASSHTRPRGREKLFF.

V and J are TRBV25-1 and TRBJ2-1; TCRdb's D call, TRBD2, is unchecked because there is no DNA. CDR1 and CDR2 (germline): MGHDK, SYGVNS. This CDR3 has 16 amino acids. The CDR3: CASSVLASSSYNEQFF.

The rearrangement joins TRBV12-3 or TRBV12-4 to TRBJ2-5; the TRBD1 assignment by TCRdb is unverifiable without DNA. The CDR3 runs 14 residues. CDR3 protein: CASSSLQGQETQYF.

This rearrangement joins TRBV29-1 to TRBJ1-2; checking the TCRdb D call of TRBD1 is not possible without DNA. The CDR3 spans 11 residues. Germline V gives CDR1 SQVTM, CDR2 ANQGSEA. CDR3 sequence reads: CTLQGVDGYTF.

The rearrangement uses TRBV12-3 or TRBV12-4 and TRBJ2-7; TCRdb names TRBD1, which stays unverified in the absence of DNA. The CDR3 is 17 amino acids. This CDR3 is CASSLGPTRNLPYEQYF.

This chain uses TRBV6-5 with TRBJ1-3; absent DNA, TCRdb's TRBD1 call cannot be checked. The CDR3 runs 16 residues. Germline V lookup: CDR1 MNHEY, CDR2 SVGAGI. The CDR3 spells CASSFTGVLSGNTIYF.

This chain's CDR3 is CAISEWGSNSPLHF. The chain is built from TRBV10-3 and TRBJ1-6; TCRdb names TRBD1, which stays unverified in the absence of DNA. Germline V gene lookup returns CDR1 ENHRY and CDR2 SYGVKD. The CDR3 spans 14 residues.

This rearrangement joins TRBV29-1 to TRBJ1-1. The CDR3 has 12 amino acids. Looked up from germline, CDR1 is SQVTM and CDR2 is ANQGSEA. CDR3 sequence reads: CSVLTSGTEAFF.

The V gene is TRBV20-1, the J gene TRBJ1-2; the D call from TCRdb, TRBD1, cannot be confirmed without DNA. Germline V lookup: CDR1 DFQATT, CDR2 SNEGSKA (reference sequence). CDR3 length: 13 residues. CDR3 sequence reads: CSARDDRVYGYTF.

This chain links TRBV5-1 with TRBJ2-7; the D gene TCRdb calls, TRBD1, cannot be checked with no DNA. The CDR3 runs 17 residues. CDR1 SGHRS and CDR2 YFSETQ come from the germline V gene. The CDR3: CASSLDWGAGTSLEQYF.

CDR3 in amino acids: CASSTRQGTSGSPLHF. The chain carries TRBV7-9 and TRBJ1-6; the D call of TRBD1 rests on TCRdb alone, since no DNA is present to check it. CDR3 size: 16 residues. In germline, CDR1 is SEHNR, CDR2 FQNEAQ (reference sequence).

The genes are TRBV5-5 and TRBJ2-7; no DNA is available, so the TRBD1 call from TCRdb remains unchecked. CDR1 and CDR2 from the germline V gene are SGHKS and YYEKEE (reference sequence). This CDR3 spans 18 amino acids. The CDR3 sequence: CASSFGPGQYPNAYEQYF.

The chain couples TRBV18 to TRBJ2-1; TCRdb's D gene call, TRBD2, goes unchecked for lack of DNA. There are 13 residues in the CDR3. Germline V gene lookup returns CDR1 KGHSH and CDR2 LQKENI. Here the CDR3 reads CASSPLAINEQFF.

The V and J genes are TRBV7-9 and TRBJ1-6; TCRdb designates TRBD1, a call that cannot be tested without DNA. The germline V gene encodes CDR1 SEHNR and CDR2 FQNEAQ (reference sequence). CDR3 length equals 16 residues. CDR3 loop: CASSLATGVSPSPLHF. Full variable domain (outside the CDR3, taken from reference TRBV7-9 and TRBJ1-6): DTGVSQNPRHKITKRGQNVTFRCDPISEHNRLYWYRQTLGQGPEFLTYFQNEAQLEKSRLLSDRFSAERPKGSFSTLEIQRTEQGDSAMYLCASSLATGVSPSPLHFGNGTRLTVT.

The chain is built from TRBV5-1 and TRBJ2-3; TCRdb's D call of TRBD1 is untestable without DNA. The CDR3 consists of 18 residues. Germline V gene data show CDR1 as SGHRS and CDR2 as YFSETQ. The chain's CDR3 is CASSLVGAGRNTPGTQYF.

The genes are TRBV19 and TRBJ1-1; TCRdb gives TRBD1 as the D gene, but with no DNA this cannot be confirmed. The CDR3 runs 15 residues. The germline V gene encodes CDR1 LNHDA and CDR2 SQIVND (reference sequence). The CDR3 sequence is CASSIALQGDTEAFF.

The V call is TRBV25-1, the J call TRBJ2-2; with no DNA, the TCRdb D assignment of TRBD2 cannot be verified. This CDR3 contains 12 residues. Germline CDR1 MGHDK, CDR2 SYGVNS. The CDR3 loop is CASQGTFGELFF. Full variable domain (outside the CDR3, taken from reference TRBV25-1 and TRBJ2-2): EADIYQTPRYLVIGTGKKITLECSQTMGHDKMYWYQQDPGMELHLIHYSYGVNSTEKGDLSSESTVSRIRTEHFPLTLESARPSHTSQYLCASQGTFGELFFGEGSRLTVL.

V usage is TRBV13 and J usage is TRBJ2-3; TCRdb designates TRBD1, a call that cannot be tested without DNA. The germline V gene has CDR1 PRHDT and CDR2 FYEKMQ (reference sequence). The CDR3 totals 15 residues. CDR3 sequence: CASSPDRGPTDTQYF.